These 12 T cell receptor beta chains share one sample of origin, sequenced in a study of immune cell composition in non-small cell lung cancer. Normal lung was taken at the farthest possible site, at least 3 cm from tumour. The table came from immunoSEQ multiplex PCR; TCRdb's copy has only in-frame clones and leaves some out. The repertoire holds roughly 3,100 clones, with around 69% as singletons. The data also belong to a second study, concerning CD4 T cells in lung cancer.

Specimen: non-adjacent lung tissue. The origin of the receptors is a human donor with non-small cell lung cancer.

This chain links TRBV7-2 with TRBJ2-5, with 7 bases that match TRBD2. V was clipped by 1 base and J by 5 bases; unmatched bases: 4. The CDR3 is 14 amino acids. Germline V gives CDR1 SGHTA, CDR2 FQGNSA. CDR3 region: CASSLEGGSETQYF. DNA of the CDR3: TGTGCCAGCAGCTTAGAGGGCGGGAGTGAGACCCAGTACTTC.

The V gene is TRBV6-1, the J gene TRBJ2-1, with 15 positions matching TRBD2. V trimming: 3 bases; J trimming: 5 bases; junction bases outside the gene matches: 11. Germline CDR1 reads MNHNS; CDR2 reads SASEGT. The CDR3 totals 19 residues. The CDR3 bases are TGTGCCAGCAGTGATTTCGCCTTAGGACTAGCGGGAGGGAACAATGAGCAGTTCTTC. This sequence encodes CASSDFALGLAGGNNEQFF.

V is TRBV10-2 and J is TRBJ2-7, with D perhaps TRBD1 (5 bases). This CDR3 has 14 amino acids. With 0 bases removed from V and 8 bases from J, the gap between germline ends came to 14 bases. The V gene's germline CDR1 is WSHSY and CDR2 SAAADI. The CDR3 nucleotides read TGCGCCAGCAGTGAGTCCTCGACAGTCGGTAAGCAGTACGTC. Translation gives CASSESSTVGKQYV.

Written as DNA, the CDR3 is TGTGCCAGCACCAAACGGACAGGGGGGTCCTACGAGCAGTACTTC. It is translated as CASTKRTGGSYEQYF. This chain uses TRBV25-1 with TRBJ2-7, with TRBD1 identical over 10 bases. V was pared by 7 bases and J by 1 base, with 7 bases of the junction left unmatched. The CDR3 has 15 residues. Germline V gene sequence: CDR1 MGHDK, CDR2 SYGVNS.

J is TRBJ2-2 and V is TRBV18; maybe TRBD2 (5 bases). There are 15 residues in the CDR3. Germline V gene data show CDR1 as KGHSH and CDR2 as LQKENI. V was clipped by 3 bases and J by 1 base, with 9 bases between them. The CDR3 DNA reads as TGTGCCAGCTCACCTCGGGCGGGGAACACCGGGGAGCTGTTTTTT. Its protein product is CASSPRAGNTGELFF.

The gene calls are TRBV28 and TRBJ2-1, with unresolved D. The germline gives CDR1 MDHEN, CDR2 SYDVKM. V lost 8 bases and J 6 bases, leaving 14 bases between the germline ends. The length of the CDR3 is 13 residues. Here the CDR3 DNA reads TGTGCCAGCCTATCAACTATGGTCAATGAGCAGTTCTTC. It encodes CASLSTMVNEQFF.

The V call is TRBV6-1, the J call TRBJ2-5, with TRBD1 matching over 9 bases. Germline V gene sequence: CDR1 MNHNS, CDR2 SASEGT. The V gene end was trimmed by 6 bases and the J gene end by 6 bases; junction bases not matched to a gene: 5. CDR3 size: 13 residues. The CDR3 bases are TGTGCCAGCAGCCCGGACAGGGGACAGACCCAGTACTTC. Residues: CASSPDRGQTQYF.

This clone has a handful of counts. The V call is TRBV4-2, the J call TRBJ2-1, with TRBD2 matching over 11 bases. After removal of 4 bases from V and 6 bases from J, the junction contained 5 bases not matched to a gene. Germline V gene lookup returns CDR1 LGHNA and CDR2 YNFKEQ. The CDR3 contains 15 residues. The CDR3: CASSPVAGGPNEQFF. In nucleotides, the CDR3 is TGTGCCAGCAGCCCAGTAGCGGGAGGGCCCAATGAGCAGTTCTTC.

This clone was found a few times. CDR3 in DNA: TGTGCCAGCAGCTTAGCTGGGACAGCATACGAGCAGTACGTC. This codes for CASSLAGTAYEQYV. V gene TRBV7-2 combines with J gene TRBJ2-7, with 7 bases matching TRBD1. CDR1 SGHTA and CDR2 FQGNSA come from the germline V gene. This CDR3 is built from 14 residues. V gave up 0 bases and J gave up 4 bases; unmatched junction bases: 3.

V is TRBV5-1 and J is TRBJ2-7; TRBD1 matches at 7 bases. This CDR3 spans 13 amino acids. The V gene's germline CDR1 is SGHRS and CDR2 YFSETQ. The V and J ends lost 1 base and 9 bases, in that order; junction bases with no gene match: 7. Here the CDR3 reads CASSLTTAGGQYF. In DNA form, the CDR3 reads TGCGCCAGCAGCTTGACGACGGCAGGGGGGCAGTACTTC.

There are a few counts of this clone. The genes are TRBV7-6 and TRBJ2-5; 10 nucleotides agree with TRBD1. This CDR3 spans 14 amino acids. The trim removed 5 bases at V and 5 bases at J, leaving 5 bases unmatched. Germline assignment: CDR1 SGHVS and CDR2 FNYEAQ. In nucleotides, the CDR3 is TGTGCCAGCAGCAAGACAGGGGGCTTTGAGACCCAGTACTTC. Encoded protein: CASSKTGGFETQYF.

This rearrangement joins TRBV5-4 to TRBJ2-5; D ambiguous. Looked up from germline, CDR1 is SGHNT and CDR2 is YYREEE (reference sequence). This CDR3 contains 13 residues. V was trimmed by 1 base and J by 1 base, leaving 5 bases between them. The chain's CDR3 is CASSLRSQETQYF. Here the CDR3 DNA reads TGTGCCAGCAGCTTGCGCAGCCAAGAGACCCAGTACTTC.